These 18 T cell receptor beta chains were sequenced from one sample in a study of esophageal squamous cell carcinoma under preoperative chemotherapy (dated by TCRdb to between 2018 and 2020). Read against the paper, the sample's time point label means: before preoperative PTX-NDP chemotherapy. The library was produced with PCR. Sequencing was carried out with a HiSeq X Ten. The public reads were run again by TCRdb, first through fastp at Q25 and then through MiXCR, and only productive beta chains were kept. Identical CDR3 protein sequences are pooled into one entry, listed with their most common genes and DNA. The sample includes some 30,000 distinct CDR3 sequences, with under 55% observed a single time. The ten largest clones take up 9.5% to 15% of the sample. Sample acquisition took place from a patient given preoperative chemotherapy. These receptors all come from a human donor with esophageal squamous cell carcinoma. The donor label of this sample is uncertain.

Remarks on this clonotype: One junction end does not reproduce the germline sequence, and a read error may be involved. This chain links TRBV5-6 with TRBJ2-4, with D possibly being TRBD2 (6 bases). CDR1 is SGHDT and CDR2 is YYEEEE in the germline V gene. The CDR3 extends over 15 amino acids. The CDR3 DNA follows: TGTGCCAGCAGCCTGAGGCGGCGGGGCAAAAATACGCAGTATTTC. Protein product: CASSLRRRGKNTQYF.

Of note for this clonotype: A much larger clone differs by one base, so this may be a read error. V and J are TRBV5-6 and TRBJ2-2, with 12 positions matching TRBD2. The CDR3 is 16 amino acids. Germline values: CDR1 SGHDT, CDR2 YYEEEE. The CDR3 DNA is TGTGCCAGCAGTCCTCTAGCGGGAGGGGAAACCGGGGCGCTGTTTTTT. Translated, it gives CASSPLAGGETGALFF.

This clonotype was detected many times. The chain uses TRBV19 and TRBJ2-3; 8 bases fit TRBD2. CDR1 and CDR2 (germline): LNHDA, SQIVND (reference sequence). The CDR3 loop spans 13 amino acids. After removal of 10 bases from V and 5 bases from J, the junction contained 8 bases not matched to a gene. CDR3: CATGGGIGDTQYF. CDR3 in DNA: TGTGCCACCGGGGGGGGGATTGGAGATACGCAGTATTTT.

This clonotype is labeled as medium-sized. V gene TRBV7-8 combines with J gene TRBJ2-7; 10 bases align to TRBD1. V trimming: 2 bases; J trimming: 3 bases; junction bases outside the gene matches: 4. This CDR3 comprises 15 residues. CDR1 is SGHVS and CDR2 is FQNEAQ in the germline V gene. Written as DNA, the CDR3 is TGTGCCAGCAGCTTACTCCGGGACAGGGGCTACGAGCAGTACTTC. Residues: CASSLLRDRGYEQYF.

The chain joins TRBV5-1 to TRBJ2-1, with TRBD1 identical over 8 bases. The CDR3 spans 15 residues. V shed 4 bases and J 4 bases; nucleotides not matched to a gene: 7. Germline V CDR1 and CDR2: SGHRS, YFSETQ. The CDR3 region is CASSKDRVGYNEQFF. CDR3 nucleotide sequence: TGCGCCAGCAGCAAGGACAGGGTCGGGTACAATGAGCAGTTCTTC.

This clonotype has more than one count but fewer than ten. The chain couples TRBV5-1 to TRBJ2-5, with 7 bases aligning to TRBD1. With the DNA end fitting TRBJ2-1 better, the J assignment may be wrong. The germline V gene encodes CDR1 SGHRS and CDR2 YFSETQ. The CDR3 loop spans 15 amino acids. The CDR3 loop reads CASRSGTASFGPQFF. The DNA of the CDR3 is TGCGCCAGCAGGTCCGGGACAGCCTCGTTCGGACCCCAGTTCTTC.

The CDR3: CASSAAWGNANTGELFF. The CDR3 nucleotides read TGTGCCAGCAGCGCTGCCTGGGGGAACGCGAACACCGGGGAGCTGTTTTTT. The chain couples TRBV7-9 to TRBJ2-2; D assignment may be TRBD1 or TRBD2 (5 bases each). The length of the CDR3 is 17 residues. Trimming left V 5 bases short and J 0 bases short, with 16 bases between. Per germline, CDR1 SEHNR and CDR2 FQNEAQ (reference sequence).

This clonotype is termed medium-sized. The rearrangement joins TRBV7-6 to TRBJ2-1; the match to TRBD1 covers 11 bases. Unmatched junction bases numbered 5, after V lost 6 bases and J lost 4 bases. There are 15 residues in the CDR3. Germline loops: CDR1 SGHVS, CDR2 FNYEAQ. CDR3 residues: CASSPGTGGYNEQFF. The CDR3 bases are TGTGCCAGCAGTCCCGGGACAGGGGGTTACAATGAGCAGTTCTTC.

This chain connects TRBV11-3 to TRBJ1-2; D is ambiguous. Trimming pared 1 base from V and 3 bases from J, leaving 6 bases between. CDR1 SGHNT and CDR2 YENEEA come from the germline V gene. The CDR3 is 13 residues long. The CDR3 loop reads CASSLGTDYGYTF. DNA of the CDR3: TGTGCCAGCAGCTTAGGTACGGACTATGGCTACACCTTC.

This clonotype was found many times. The CDR3 nucleotides read TGTGCCAGCAGTCCTTTAGGCGGGCCGAACACCGGGGAGCTGTTTTTT. Protein sequence: CASSPLGGPNTGELFF. J is TRBJ2-2 and V is TRBV27, with D perhaps TRBD2 (5 bases). V lost 5 bases and J 0 bases, leaving 13 bases between the germline ends. Germline V gene data show CDR1 as MNHEY and CDR2 as SMNVEV (reference sequence). CDR3 length: 16 residues.

There are many counts of this clonotype. This chain links TRBV5-1 with TRBJ2-3; D gene uncertain. This CDR3 has 12 amino acids. The V and J ends lost 0 bases and 2 bases respectively, with 1 base between them. Germline lookup yields CDR1 SGHRS and CDR2 YFSETQ. The CDR3 DNA follows: TGCGCCAGCAGCTTGGCCACAGATACGCAGTATTTT. This gives the protein CASSLATDTQYF.

J is TRBJ2-5 and V is TRBV12-5; D is uncertain. The J call may be in error: the DNA end matches TRBJ2-7 better. The CDR3 consists of 13 residues. CDR1 is LGHNT and CDR2 is FRNRAP in the germline V gene. The CDR3 nucleotides are TGTGCTAGCGCCCTAGGCAGCTCCTACGAGCAGTACTTC. Amino acids: CASALGSSYEQYF.

Of note for this clonotype: Germline is not matched at one junction end, which may reflect a read error. V and J are TRBV7-9 and TRBJ2-2; the D call may be TRBD1 or TRBD2 (5 bases each). The CDR3 is 16 amino acids. CDR1 is SEHNR, CDR2 FQNEAQ, per germline (reference sequence). CDR3: CASSLPGADNTGALFF. CDR3 nucleotide sequence: TGTGCCAGCAGCTTACCCGGGGCTGACAACACCGGGGCGCTGTTTTTT.

The table lists this clonotype with a few counts. The chain recombines TRBV28 with TRBJ2-5; D call uncertain. V dropped 2 bases and J dropped 2 bases, with 9 bases sitting between them. Germline V gene data show CDR1 as MDHEN and CDR2 as SYDVKM. The CDR3 contains 14 residues. The CDR3 DNA follows: TGTGCCAGCAGTTTAGCCAAGCTTCAAGAGACCCAGTACTTC. Its protein is CASSLAKLQETQYF.

This clonotype was seen only once. This likely comes from a read error, as the CDR3 has no conserved phenylalanine or tryptophan at its end. No DNA is shown, since the ends of the CDR3 on it are uncertain; the CDR3 is the one TCRdb lists. The V call is TRBV11-3, the J call TRBJ2-5; the table's D gene call, TRBD2, was not cross checked with the DNA. Germline V gene lookup returns CDR1 SGHNT and CDR2 YENEEA. Ends included, the CDR3 has 15 residues. The CDR3 protein is CASSPRRLTYWARYS.

About this clonotype: A read error is likely, as this CDR3 ends without the conserved phenylalanine or tryptophan. The CDR3 sequence: CASSSGAGESQFL. The CDR3 DNA follows: TGTGCCAGCAGCTCCGGGGCCGGGGAGTCCCAGTTCTTG. This rearrangement joins TRBV7-3 to TRBJ2-5; D may be TRBD1 or TRBD2 (5 bases each). The DNA matches TRBJ2-1 better at its end, which makes the J call doubtful. Per the germline V gene, CDR1 is SGHTA and CDR2 is FQGTGA. This CDR3 is 13 amino acids long.

CDR3 sequence reads: CAGGRGTIAQNTQYF. In DNA, the CDR3 is TGTGCCGGGGGTCGCGGGACCATAGCCCAAAACACCCAGTACTTC. The chain uses TRBV7-2 and TRBJ2-4; weak D call: TRBD2 (6 bases). The CDR3 runs to 15 residues. The germline V gene has CDR1 SGHTA and CDR2 FQGNSA. Trimming cost V 11 bases and J 13 bases, with 30 bases left between them.

Details on this clonotype: One end of the junction fails to match germline, which may point to a read error. The chain has TRBV7-9 and TRBJ2-2; perhaps TRBD1 as D (6 bases). CDR3 length: 17 amino acids. Germline-derived CDR1 and CDR2 are SEHNR and FQNEAQ (reference sequence). DNA for the CDR3: TGTGCCAGCAGTCAAAGTGGCCAGGCTGTGAACACAGGGAAGCTGTATTTT. Translation gives CASSQSGQAVNTGKLYF.